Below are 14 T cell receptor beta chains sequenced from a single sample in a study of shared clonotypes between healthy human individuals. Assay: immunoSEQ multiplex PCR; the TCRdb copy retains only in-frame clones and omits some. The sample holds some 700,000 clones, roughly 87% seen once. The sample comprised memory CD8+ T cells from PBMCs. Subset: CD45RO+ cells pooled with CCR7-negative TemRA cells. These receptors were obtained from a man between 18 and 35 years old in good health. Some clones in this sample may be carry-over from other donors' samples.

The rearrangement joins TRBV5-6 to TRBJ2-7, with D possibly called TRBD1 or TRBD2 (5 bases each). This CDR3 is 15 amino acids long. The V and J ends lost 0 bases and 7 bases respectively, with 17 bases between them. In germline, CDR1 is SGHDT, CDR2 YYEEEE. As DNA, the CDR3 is TGTGCCAGCAGCTTGGCGGGGCTCTCTTTACGGGAGCAGTACTTC. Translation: CASSLAGLSLREQYF. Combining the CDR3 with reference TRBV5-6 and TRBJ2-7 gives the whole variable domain DAGVTQSPTHLIKTRGQQVTLRCSPKSGHDTVSWYQQALGQGPQFIFQYYEEEERQRGNFPDRFSGHQFPNYSSELNVNALLLGDSALYLCASSLAGLSLREQYFGPGTRLTVT.

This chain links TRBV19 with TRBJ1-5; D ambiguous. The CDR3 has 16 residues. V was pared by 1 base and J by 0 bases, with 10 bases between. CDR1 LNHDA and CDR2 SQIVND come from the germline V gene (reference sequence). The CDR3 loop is CASSIAEGYSNQPQHF. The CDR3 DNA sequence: TGTGCCAGTAGTATAGCCGAGGGTTATAGCAATCAGCCCCAGCATTTT.

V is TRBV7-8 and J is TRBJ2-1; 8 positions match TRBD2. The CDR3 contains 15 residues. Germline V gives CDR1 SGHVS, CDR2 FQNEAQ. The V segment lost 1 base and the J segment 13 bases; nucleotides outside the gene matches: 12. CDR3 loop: CASSLESGGNKNQFF. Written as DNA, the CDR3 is TGTGCCAGCAGCTTAGAGTCGGGAGGGAACAAGAATCAGTTCTTC.

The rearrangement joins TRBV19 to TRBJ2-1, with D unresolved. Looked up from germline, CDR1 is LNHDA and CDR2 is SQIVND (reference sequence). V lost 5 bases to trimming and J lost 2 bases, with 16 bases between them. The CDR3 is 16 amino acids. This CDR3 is CASSVHLPPAYNEQFF. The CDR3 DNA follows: TGTGCCAGTAGTGTCCACCTCCCACCGGCCTACAATGAGCAGTTCTTC.

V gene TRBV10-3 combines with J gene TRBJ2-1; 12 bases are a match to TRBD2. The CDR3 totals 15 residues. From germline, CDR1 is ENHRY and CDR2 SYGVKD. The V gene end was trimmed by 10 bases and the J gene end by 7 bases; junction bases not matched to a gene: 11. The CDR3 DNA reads TGTGCCACAGAATCGCTAGCGGGAGGGGGGAATGAGCAGTTCTTC. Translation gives CATESLAGGGNEQFF.

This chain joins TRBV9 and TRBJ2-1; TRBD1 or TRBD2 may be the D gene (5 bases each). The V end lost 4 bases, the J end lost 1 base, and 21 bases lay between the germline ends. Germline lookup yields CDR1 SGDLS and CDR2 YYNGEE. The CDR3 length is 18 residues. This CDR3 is CASSPGTLGPTSYNEQFF. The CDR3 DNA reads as TGTGCCAGCAGCCCCGGGACCCTCGGCCCAACGTCCTACAATGAGCAGTTCTTC.

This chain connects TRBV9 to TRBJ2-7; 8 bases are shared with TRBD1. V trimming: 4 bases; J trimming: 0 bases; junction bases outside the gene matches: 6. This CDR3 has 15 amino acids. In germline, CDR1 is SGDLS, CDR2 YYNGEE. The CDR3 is CASSKTGDISYEQYF. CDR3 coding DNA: TGTGCCAGCAGCAAGACAGGGGATATCTCCTACGAGCAGTACTTC.

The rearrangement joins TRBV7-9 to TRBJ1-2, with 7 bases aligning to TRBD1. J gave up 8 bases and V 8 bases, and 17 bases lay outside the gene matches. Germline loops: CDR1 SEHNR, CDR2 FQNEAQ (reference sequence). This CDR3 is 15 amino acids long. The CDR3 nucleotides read TGTGCCAGCGCATATGGGACAGAGATGTATTGGGGCTACACCTTC. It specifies CASAYGTEMYWGYTF.

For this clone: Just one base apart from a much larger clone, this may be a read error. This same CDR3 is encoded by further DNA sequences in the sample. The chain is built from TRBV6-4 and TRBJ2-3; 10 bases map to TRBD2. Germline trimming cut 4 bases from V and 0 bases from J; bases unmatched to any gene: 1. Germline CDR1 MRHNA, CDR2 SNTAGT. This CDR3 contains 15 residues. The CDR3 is CASSATSGSTDTQYF. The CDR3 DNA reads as TGTGCCAGCAGTGCGACTAGCGGGAGCACAGATACGCAGTATTTT.

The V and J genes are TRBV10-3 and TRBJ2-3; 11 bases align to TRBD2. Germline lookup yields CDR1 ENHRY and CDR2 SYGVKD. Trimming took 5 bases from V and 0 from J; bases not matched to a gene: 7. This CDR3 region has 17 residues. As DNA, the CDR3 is TGTGCCATCAGTCCGGGGACTAGCGGAGGTAGCACAGATACGCAGTATTTT. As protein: CAISPGTSGGSTDTQYF.

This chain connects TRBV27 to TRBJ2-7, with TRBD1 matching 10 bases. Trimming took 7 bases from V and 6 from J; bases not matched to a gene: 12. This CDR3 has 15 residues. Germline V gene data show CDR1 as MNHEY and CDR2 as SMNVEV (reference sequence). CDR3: CASNPRTGGNGEQYF. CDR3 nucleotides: TGTGCCAGCAATCCTCGGACAGGGGGAAACGGCGAGCAGTACTTC.

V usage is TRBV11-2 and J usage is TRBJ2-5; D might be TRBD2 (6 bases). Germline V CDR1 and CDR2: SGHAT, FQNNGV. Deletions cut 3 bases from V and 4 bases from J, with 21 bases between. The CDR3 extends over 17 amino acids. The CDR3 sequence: CASSFTRHPFGRETQYF. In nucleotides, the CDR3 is TGTGCCAGCAGCTTTACCCGTCATCCCTTCGGGAGAGAGACCCAGTACTTC.

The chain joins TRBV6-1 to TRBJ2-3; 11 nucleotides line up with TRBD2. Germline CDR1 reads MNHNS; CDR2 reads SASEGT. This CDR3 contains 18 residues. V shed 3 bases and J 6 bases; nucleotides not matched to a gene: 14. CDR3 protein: CASSDVAGGPVVGDTQYF. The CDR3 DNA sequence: TGTGCCAGCAGTGATGTAGCGGGAGGGCCCGTGGTGGGGGATACGCAGTATTTT.

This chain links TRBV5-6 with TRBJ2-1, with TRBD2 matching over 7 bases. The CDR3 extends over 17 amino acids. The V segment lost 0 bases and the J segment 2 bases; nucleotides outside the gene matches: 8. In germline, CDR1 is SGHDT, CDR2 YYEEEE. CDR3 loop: CASSLALLADPYNEQFF. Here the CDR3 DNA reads TGTGCCAGCAGCTTGGCCCTTCTAGCGGACCCCTACAATGAGCAGTTCTTC.